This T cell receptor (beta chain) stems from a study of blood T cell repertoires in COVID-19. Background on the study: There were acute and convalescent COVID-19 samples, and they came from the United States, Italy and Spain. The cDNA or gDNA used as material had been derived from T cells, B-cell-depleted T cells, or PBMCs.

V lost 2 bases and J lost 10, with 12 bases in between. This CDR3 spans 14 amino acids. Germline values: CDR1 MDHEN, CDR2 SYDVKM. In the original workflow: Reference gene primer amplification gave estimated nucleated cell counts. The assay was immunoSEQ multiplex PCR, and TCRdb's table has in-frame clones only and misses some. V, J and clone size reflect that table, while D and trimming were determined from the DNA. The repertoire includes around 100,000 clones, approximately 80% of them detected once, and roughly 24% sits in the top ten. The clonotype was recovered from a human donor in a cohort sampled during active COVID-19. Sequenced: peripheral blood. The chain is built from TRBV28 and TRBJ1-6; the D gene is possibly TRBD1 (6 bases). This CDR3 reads CASSLVQGGSPLHF. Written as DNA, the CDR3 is TGTGCCAGCAGTTTAGTACAGGGCGGGTCACCCCTCCACTTT.